The 3 T cell receptor beta chains presented below share a single source sample, sequenced in a study of early T cells in non-severe SARS-CoV-2 infection. MiXCR, applied by TCRdb to the 5' RACE reads, yields one record per CDR3 protein. This table holds tens of thousands of distinct CDR3 sequences, around 21% found once. Sequenced here: whole blood, sampled at baseline. Receptor source: an adult who was a healthcare worker with PCR-confirmed SARS-CoV-2 infection or an uninfected control (not recorded which).

The rearrangement joins TRBV4-1 to TRBJ1-4; the D is unclear. The germline V and J ends were trimmed by 1 base and 8 bases, with 14 bases remaining between them. CDR3 length: 15 residues. Germline V gene lookup returns CDR1 MGHRA and CDR2 YSYEKL. The CDR3 region is CASSQAGTREEKLFF. CDR3 nucleotides: TGCGCCAGCAGCCAAGCCGGAACTAGGGAGGAAAAACTGTTTTTT.

Only a few counts were recorded for this clonotype. The chain links TRBV2 to TRBJ1-6; D not certain. The V gene lost 4 bases and the J gene lost 8 bases, with 15 bases spanning the gap. CDR3 length equals 15 residues. Germline CDR1 SNHLY, CDR2 FYNNEI. The DNA for the CDR3 is TGTGCCAGCAGTGGAATGGCCTCAGGAGATTCACCCCTCCACTTT. It yields the protein CASSGMASGDSPLHF. The variable domain in full, with the rest retrieved from reference TRBV2 and TRBJ1-6, is EPEVTQTPSHQVTQMGQEVILRCVPISNHLYFYWYRQILGQKVEFLVSFYNNEISEKSEIFDDQFSVERPDGSNFTLKIRSTKLEDSAMYFCASSGMASGDSPLHFGNGTRLTVT.

V and J are TRBV6-5 and TRBJ1-1; 7 bases agree with TRBD1. The germline gives CDR1 MNHEY, CDR2 SVGAGI. The CDR3 is 15 residues long. V shed 5 bases and J 5 bases; nucleotides not matched to a gene: 11. The CDR3 DNA follows: TGTGCCAGCAGTCGACCCGGACAGGCCGGTACTGAAGCTTTCTTT. As protein: CASSRPGQAGTEAFF.